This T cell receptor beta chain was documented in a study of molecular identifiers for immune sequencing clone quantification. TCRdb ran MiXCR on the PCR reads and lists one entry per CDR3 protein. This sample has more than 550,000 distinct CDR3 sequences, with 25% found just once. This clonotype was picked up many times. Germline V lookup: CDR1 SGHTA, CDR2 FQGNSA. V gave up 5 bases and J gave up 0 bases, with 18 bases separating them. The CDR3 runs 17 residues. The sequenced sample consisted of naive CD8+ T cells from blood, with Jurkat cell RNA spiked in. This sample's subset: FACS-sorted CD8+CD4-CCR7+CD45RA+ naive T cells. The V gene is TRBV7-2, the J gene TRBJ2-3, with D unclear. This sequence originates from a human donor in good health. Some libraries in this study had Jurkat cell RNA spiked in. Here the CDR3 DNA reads TGTGCCAGCAGCCCGGTCGGGTTAGAACCCAGCACAGATACGCAGTATTTT. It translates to CASSPVGLEPSTDTQYF.